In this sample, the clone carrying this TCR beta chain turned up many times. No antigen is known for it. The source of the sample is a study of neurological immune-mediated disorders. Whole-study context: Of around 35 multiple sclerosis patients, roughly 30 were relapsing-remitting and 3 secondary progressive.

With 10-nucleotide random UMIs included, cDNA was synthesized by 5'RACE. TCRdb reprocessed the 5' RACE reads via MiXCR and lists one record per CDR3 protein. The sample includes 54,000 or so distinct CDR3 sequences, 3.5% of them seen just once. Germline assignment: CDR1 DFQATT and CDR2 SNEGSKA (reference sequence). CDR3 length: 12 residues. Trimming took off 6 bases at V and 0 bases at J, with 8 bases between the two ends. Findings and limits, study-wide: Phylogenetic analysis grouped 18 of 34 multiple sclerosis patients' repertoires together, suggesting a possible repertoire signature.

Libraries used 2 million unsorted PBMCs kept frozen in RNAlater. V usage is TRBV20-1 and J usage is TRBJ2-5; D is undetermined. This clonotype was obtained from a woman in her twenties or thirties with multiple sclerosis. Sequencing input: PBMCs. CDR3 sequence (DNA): TGCAGTGCAACTACCCACCAAGAGACCCAGTACTTC. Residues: CSATTHQETQYF.